This TCR beta chain emerged from a study of cytomegalovirus exposure and HLA in healthy donors. The study's findings and limits: Most likely, a cluster of highly shared sequence variants arose as a sequencing artifact.

This clone has only one observation. Antigen: not known. The length of the CDR3 is 15 residues. V was clipped by 8 bases and J by 0 bases, with 11 bases between them. Germline V gives CDR1 LNHNV, CDR2 YYDKDF (reference sequence). The primer mix had 60 Vbeta and 13 Jbeta primers. The method was immunoSEQ multiplex PCR; TCRdb's version includes in-frame clones alone and lacks a portion of them. The sample has about 160,000 clones; around 74% are singletons. Sequenced: PBMCs. This TCR was recovered from a female donor in good health and CMV-seronegative. V gene TRBV15 combines with J gene TRBJ1-6; D remains unclear. CDR3 nucleotide sequence: TGTGCCACCGCAAGAGTAAGCTCCTATAATTCACCCCTCCACTTT. It codes for CATARVSSYNSPLHF.